The T cell receptor beta chain under discussion was sequenced for a study of T cell repertoires in cytomegalovirus infection. Turning to the study itself: The authors relied on CMV epitopes, both recently identified HLA-C-restricted and well-studied HLA-B-restricted. Both CMV infection and a matching HLA type were indicated by public TCR beta signatures.

This clonotype occurred a few times. The antigen remains undetermined. TCRdb called the reads again in MiXCR, with one record for every CDR3 protein. Of approximately 990,000 distinct CDR3 sequences in the sample, approximately 31% were seen once. The study's findings and limits: Adding up the frequency of public TCR beta families identified people who carried CMV plus the relevant HLA. Dominating the ex vivo response were TCR beta clonotypes that were CMV-specific and HLA-C-restricted.

Trimming pared 4 bases from V and 1 base from J, leaving 14 bases between. CDR3 length: 15 amino acids. Germline V gene lookup returns CDR1 LGHDT and CDR2 YNNKEL (reference sequence). The sample here was cultured CD8+ T cells from PBMCs, taken from culture after CMV antigen stimulation. The clonotype comes from a human donor in good health (CMV status not recorded). Some clones in this sample may be carry-over from other donors' samples. J is TRBJ2-7 and V is TRBV3-1, with D tentatively TRBD1 or TRBD2 (5 bases each). Written as DNA, the CDR3 is TGTGCCAGCAGCCGGCCAGGGAGAAAGTCCTACGAGCAGTACTTC. Amino acid sequence: CASSRPGRKSYEQYF.